One and the same sample provided the 20 T cell receptor beta chains below, sequenced in a study of blood T cell repertoires in COVID-19. Some clones are missing from TCRdb's copy, which holds only in-frame ones; the method was immunoSEQ multiplex PCR. The table shows around 64,000 clones, with around 86% occurring only once. Material for sequencing was peripheral blood. The receptors come from a man between 50 and 59 years old with active COVID-19.

The CDR3 DNA is TGTGCCAGCAGCTCTGAGCGCAGGGTGCAAAATGGCTACACCTTC. Its protein product is CASSSERRVQNGYTF. This chain uses TRBV11-1 with TRBJ1-2; TRBD1 might be the D (5 bases). There are 15 residues in the CDR3. Trimming stripped 4 bases from V and 6 bases from J, with 18 bases between. Germline CDR1 is SGHAT and CDR2 is FQDESV (reference sequence).

The rearrangement joins TRBV10-1 to TRBJ2-7, with D unclear. The CDR3 consists of 12 residues. CDR1 is WNHNN and CDR2 is SYGVQD in the germline V gene (reference sequence). The V end was cut by 5 bases, the J end by 0 bases, with 5 bases between. CDR3 region: CASSSGSYEQYF. Written as DNA, the CDR3 is TGCGCCAGCAGTTCGGGCTCCTACGAGCAGTACTTC.

This chain uses TRBV11-2 with TRBJ2-7; 10 positions agree with TRBD2. The V and J ends lost 3 bases and 3 bases, in that order; junction bases with no gene match: 2. The CDR3 runs to 14 residues. Germline V lookup: CDR1 SGHAT, CDR2 FQNNGV. CDR3 protein: CASSFVAGGYEQYF. CDR3 coding DNA: TGTGCCAGCAGCTTCGTAGCGGGAGGCTACGAGCAGTACTTC.

This chain links TRBV19 with TRBJ2-7, with 8 bases that match TRBD2. After removal of 2 bases from V and 7 bases from J, the junction contained 7 bases not matched to a gene. This CDR3 is 14 amino acids long. The germline V gene encodes CDR1 LNHDA and CDR2 SQIVND (reference sequence). The CDR3 spells CASSIISGKGEQYF. The CDR3 DNA is TGTGCCAGTAGTATAATTAGCGGGAAAGGTGAGCAGTACTTC. The full variable domain, in which reference TRBV19 and TRBJ2-7 provide the parts outside the CDR3, is DGGITQSPKYLFRKEGQNVTLSCEQNLNHDAMYWYRQDPGQGLRLIYYSQIVNDFQKGDIAEGYSVSREKKESFPLTVTSAQKNPTAFYLCASSIISGKGEQYFGPGTRLTVT.

The gene calls are TRBV19 and TRBJ2-3; possibly TRBD2 for D (6 bases). V gave up 1 base and J gave up 5 bases, with 13 bases separating them. The length of the CDR3 is 15 residues. Germline assignment: CDR1 LNHDA and CDR2 SQIVND (reference sequence). The CDR3 here is CASSIGLGSGDTQYF. The CDR3 DNA reads TGTGCCAGTAGTATAGGTCTGGGTAGCGGAGATACGCAGTATTTT.

The chain links TRBV5-5 to TRBJ1-4, with D possibly matching TRBD1 (5 bases). Germline CDR1 and CDR2: SGHKS and YYEKEE (reference sequence). With 4 bases removed from V and 0 bases from J, the gap between germline ends came to 7 bases. CDR3 length equals 14 residues. The CDR3 DNA sequence: TGTGCCAGCAGCCGACAGTCAACTAATGAAAAACTGTTTTTT. Translating gives CASSRQSTNEKLFF.

The chain is built from TRBV6-5 and TRBJ2-7; a possible D gene is TRBD1 (6 bases). Trimming left V 10 bases short and J 5 bases short, with 18 bases between. CDR3 length: 13 residues. Germline CDR1 is MNHEY and CDR2 is SVGAGI. The CDR3 is CATVAYRADEQYF. The DNA of the CDR3 is TGTGCCACCGTCGCATACAGGGCGGACGAGCAGTACTTC.

This clone was seen more than once but under ten times. DNA for the CDR3: TGTGCCAGCGGGAACAGGGTGAAGGATGGCTACACCTTC. It specifies CASGNRVKDGYTF. The chain links TRBV2 to TRBJ1-2, with D perhaps TRBD1 (6 bases). The CDR3 covers 13 residues. Trimming shortened V by 8 bases and J by 6 bases, and 16 bases separated the two germline ends. The germline V gene encodes CDR1 SNHLY and CDR2 FYNNEI.

The chain carries TRBV24-1 and TRBJ1-2, with D possibly TRBD1 on 5 matching bases. This CDR3 has 13 amino acids. Trimming removed 8 bases from V and 4 bases from J, with 13 bases in between. CDR1 is KGHDR, CDR2 SFDVKD, per germline. For the CDR3, the DNA is TGTGCCACCACCCCGGGGAGGGGCTATGGCTACACCTTC. This translates into CATTPGRGYGYTF.

The rearrangement uses TRBV7-3 and TRBJ2-1; 10 positions match TRBD1. Germline V CDR1 and CDR2: SGHTA, FQGTGA. CDR3 length: 13 amino acids. With V trimmed by 5 bases and J by 7 bases, 2 bases remained unmatched. CDR3 bases: TGTGCCAGCAGCGCGGGACAGGGGAATGAGCAGTTCTTC. It is translated as CASSAGQGNEQFF.

V gene TRBV5-4 combines with J gene TRBJ1-1; 7 nucleotides line up with TRBD1. V dropped 4 bases and J dropped 6; count of bases not matched to a gene: 9. The CDR3 totals 14 residues. Germline-derived CDR1 and CDR2 are SGHNT and YYREEE (reference sequence). CDR3 protein: CASSQTGAPAEAFF. Written as DNA, the CDR3 is TGTGCCAGCAGCCAAACAGGGGCGCCAGCTGAAGCTTTCTTT. Complete variable domain (other parts from reference TRBV5-4 and TRBJ1-1): ETGVTQSPTHLIKTRGQQVTLRCSSQSGHNTVSWYQQALGQGPQFIFQYYREEENGRGNFPPRFSGLQFPNYSSELNVNALELDDSALYLCASSQTGAPAEAFFGQGTRLTVV.

This sequence joins TRBV9 and TRBJ2-1, with a possible D match to TRBD2 (5 bases). With 2 bases removed from V and 3 bases from J, the gap between germline ends came to 6 bases. CDR1 SGDLS and CDR2 YYNGEE come from the germline V gene. The CDR3 totals 13 residues. The DNA of the CDR3 is TGTGCCAGCAGCGTGAGGGACTACAATGAGCAGTTCTTC. It yields the protein CASSVRDYNEQFF.

J is TRBJ1-5 and V is TRBV6-2 or TRBV6-3; TRBD1 matches 9 bases. V was pared by 5 bases and J by 6 bases, with 5 bases of the junction left unmatched. Germline lookup yields CDR1 MNHEY and CDR2 SVGEGT. There are 14 residues in the CDR3. The CDR3 region has the DNA TGTGCCAGCAGTACCGGGACAGGGTTTCAGCCCCAGCATTTT. Translated: CASSTGTGFQPQHF.

This rearrangement joins TRBV29-1 to TRBJ2-1, with a tentative D call TRBD2 (5 bases). The CDR3 length is 13 residues. CDR1 SQVTM and CDR2 ANQGSEA come from the germline V gene. V was cut by 5 bases and J by 6 bases, with 14 bases left in between. CDR3 loop: CSVREGLFNEQFF. Here the CDR3 DNA reads TGCAGCGTTCGCGAGGGCCTTTTCAATGAGCAGTTCTTC.

The chain recombines TRBV19 with TRBJ2-7, with a tentative D call TRBD2 (6 bases). Germline V gene lookup returns CDR1 LNHDA and CDR2 SQIVND (reference sequence). The V and J ends lost 5 bases and 0 bases respectively, with 14 bases between them. This CDR3 has 15 amino acids. CDR3 nucleotides: TGTGCCAGTAGTCCCTCCGGGACTGCCTCCTACGAGCAGTACTTC. Encoded protein: CASSPSGTASYEQYF.

This clone was counted once. The V call is TRBV4-1, the J call TRBJ2-1; 7 nucleotides line up with TRBD2. V gave up 2 bases and J gave up 6 bases; unmatched junction bases: 7. CDR1 is MGHRA, CDR2 YSYEKL, per germline. CDR3 length equals 15 residues. CDR3: CASSQPAGAGNEQFF. DNA of the CDR3: TGCGCCAGCAGCCAACCGGCGGGAGCGGGCAATGAGCAGTTCTTC.

The gene calls are TRBV10-3 and TRBJ1-2, with D possibly matching TRBD1 (5 bases). Trimming took 2 bases from V and 3 from J, leaving 10 bases between them. Germline-derived CDR1 and CDR2 are ENHRY and SYGVKD. This CDR3 contains 14 residues. The CDR3 is CAISEGRADYGYTF. For the CDR3, the DNA is TGTGCCATCAGTGAGGGCAGGGCGGACTATGGCTACACCTTC.

The chain is built from TRBV3-1 (or the pseudogene TRBV3-2) and TRBJ1-1, with 7 bases identical to TRBD1. Germline V gene sequence: CDR1 LGHDT, CDR2 YNNKEL (reference sequence). J gave up 4 bases and V 4 bases, and 9 bases lay outside the gene matches. The CDR3 is 15 amino acids. Here the CDR3 DNA reads TGTGCCAGCAGCCCCCAGACAGGGATATTCACTGAAGCTTTCTTT. Its protein is CASSPQTGIFTEAFF.

The chain uses TRBV3-1 (or the pseudogene TRBV3-2) and TRBJ1-1; D is perhaps TRBD1 (5 bases). This CDR3 has 15 residues. V dropped 0 bases and J dropped 10 bases, with 18 bases sitting between them. Germline values: CDR1 LGHDT, CDR2 YNNKEL (reference sequence). The CDR3 region is CASSQDTFGTSGAFF. For the CDR3, the DNA is TGTGCCAGCAGCCAAGATACATTTGGGACTTCAGGAGCTTTCTTT.

This chain uses TRBV29-1 with TRBJ1-2; D unclear. The CDR3 loop spans 14 amino acids. Deletions cut 4 bases from V and 4 bases from J, with 16 bases between. CDR1 is SQVTM, CDR2 ANQGSEA, per germline. The CDR3 nucleotides are TGCAGCGTTGGCCTGGGCAAAGAGGGCTATGGCTACACCTTC. Encoded protein: CSVGLGKEGYGYTF.